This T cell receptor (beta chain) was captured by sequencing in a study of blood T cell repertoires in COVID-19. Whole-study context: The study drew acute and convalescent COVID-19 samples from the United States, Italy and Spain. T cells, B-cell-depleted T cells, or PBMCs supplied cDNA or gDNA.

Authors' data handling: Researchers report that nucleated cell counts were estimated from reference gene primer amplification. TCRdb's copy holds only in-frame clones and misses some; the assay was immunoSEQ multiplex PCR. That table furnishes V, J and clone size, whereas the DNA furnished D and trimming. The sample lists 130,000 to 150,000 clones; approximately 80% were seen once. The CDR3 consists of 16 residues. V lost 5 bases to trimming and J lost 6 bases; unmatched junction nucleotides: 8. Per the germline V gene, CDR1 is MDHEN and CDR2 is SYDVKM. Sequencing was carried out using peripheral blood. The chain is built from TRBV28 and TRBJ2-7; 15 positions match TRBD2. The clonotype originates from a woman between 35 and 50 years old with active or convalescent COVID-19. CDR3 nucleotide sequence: TGTGCCAGCAGTCCCTCGGGACTAGCGGGAGGCTTCGAGCAGTACTTC. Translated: CASSPSGLAGGFEQYF.